Listed below are T cell receptor beta chains from one sample, sequenced in a study of OX40 agonist ivuxolimab in advanced cancers. The protocol was immunoSEQ multiplex PCR, while the TCRdb copy is restricted to in-frame clones and leaves out a portion. In the table there are about 45,000 clones, about 94% of which are singletons. The sequencing here drew on CD4+ or CD8+ T cells sorted from blood, taken in a trial of the OX40 agonist ivuxolimab. Receptor source: an adult with an advanced solid tumor such as melanoma, head and neck, liver or kidney cancer. Both conserved end residues are part of each CDR3. A D gene is named only where the DNA matches it firmly. Clone size is shown for a subset of rows, as once, few, many or a class of expanded clone.

TRBJ1-6	TRBV10-3	TRBD1	NA	TGTGCCATCAGCCGGGACAGGGGGCCGTATAATTCACCCCTCCACTTT	CAISRDRGPYNSPLHF
TRBJ2-5	TRBV18	TRBD1	NA	TGTGCCAGCTCAGCGAAGGACAGGGGGCGCCCCTCAATCACAGAGACCCAGTACTTC	CASSAKDRGRPSITETQYF
TRBJ2-7	TRBV5-5	TRBD1	NA	TGTGCCAGCAGCTTGGGGACAGGGGCCTACGAGCAGTACTTC	CASSLGTGAYEQYF
TRBJ1-1	TRBV4-3	NA	NA	TGCGCCAGCAGCCAAGAAGCGGAAGGGGGGACGCCAAACACTGAAGCTTTCTTT	CASSQEAEGGTPNTEAFF
TRBJ1-1	TRBV9	NA	NA	TGTGCCAGCAGCGACCAGCCGAACACTGAAGCTTTCTTT	CASSDQPNTEAFF
TRBJ2-3	TRBV19	NA	NA	TGTGCCAGTAGTAGCGATTTCCTAGGCACAGATACGCAGTATTTT	CASSSDFLGTDTQYF
TRBJ1-1	TRBV27	NA	NA	TGTGCCAGCAGATTAGGCAGTCGGGCTTTCTTT	CASRLGSRAFF
TRBJ2-5	TRBV19	NA	NA	TGTGCCAGCAGTATGGGGGGCAGCCAGGTCTTTCAGTACTTC	CASSMGGSQVFQYF
TRBJ2-7	TRBV25-1	TRBD2	NA	TGTGCCAGCAGTGATGTAGCGGGGGTATCCTACGAGCAGTACTTC	CASSDVAGVSYEQYF
TRBJ2-3	TRBV7-9	NA	once	TGTGCCAGCAGCTTTCTTAGCGGTTATAGCACAGATACGCAGTATTTT	CASSFLSGYSTDTQYF
TRBJ2-1	TRBV4-3	NA	NA	TGCGCCAGCGGGAGGAACTACAATGAGCAGTTCTTC	CASGRNYNEQFF
TRBJ2-1	TRBV10-3	TRBD2	NA	TGTGCCATCAGTGTGGCTAGCGGGAGTTTCGGCAATGAGCAGTTCTTC	CAISVASGSFGNEQFF
TRBJ2-1	TRBV28	NA	NA	TGTGCCAGCGCTCTAACGGGCCGCATGTACTCCTACAATGAGCAGTTCTTC	CASALTGRMYSYNEQFF
TRBJ2-7	TRBV9	TRBD1	once	TGTGCCAGCAGCGTCGGGACAGGGTCCCTCGAGCAGTACTTC	CASSVGTGSLEQYF
TRBJ1-2	TRBV5-4	TRBD1	NA	TGTGCCAGCAGCTTACCGGGACAGGAGCCCGATAACTATGGCTACACCTTC	CASSLPGQEPDNYGYTF
TRBJ1-5	TRBV27	TRBD1	NA	TGTGCCAGCACCACAGGGGCTCAGCCCCAGCATTTT	CASTTGAQPQHF
TRBJ1-3	TRBV10-3	TRBD1	NA	TGTGCCATCAGTGAGAGATGGACAGGGGGAAACACCATATATTTT	CAISERWTGGNTIYF
TRBJ1-3	TRBV9	NA	NA	TGTGCCAGCAGCGAGGGCCCCACAGGTTTCTCTGGAAACACCATATATTTT	CASSEGPTGFSGNTIYF
TRBJ1-1	TRBV13	NA	NA	TGTGCCAGCAGCAATCCGGGACCCACGAACACTGAAGCTTTCTTT	CASSNPGPTNTEAFF
TRBJ2-7	TRBV7-2	TRBD2	NA	TGTGCCAGCAGCTGGGGACTAGCGGGAAAGGACTACGAGCAGTACTTC	CASSWGLAGKDYEQYF
TRBJ1-5	TRBV21-1	NA	NA	TGTGCCAGCAGCAAAACGGGTCGGGGACAGCCCCAGCATTTT	CASSKTGRGQPQHF
TRBJ2-7	TRBV9	NA	NA	TGTGCCAGCAGCGCCGCCGACAGACCCTACGAGCAGTACTTC	CASSAADRPYEQYF